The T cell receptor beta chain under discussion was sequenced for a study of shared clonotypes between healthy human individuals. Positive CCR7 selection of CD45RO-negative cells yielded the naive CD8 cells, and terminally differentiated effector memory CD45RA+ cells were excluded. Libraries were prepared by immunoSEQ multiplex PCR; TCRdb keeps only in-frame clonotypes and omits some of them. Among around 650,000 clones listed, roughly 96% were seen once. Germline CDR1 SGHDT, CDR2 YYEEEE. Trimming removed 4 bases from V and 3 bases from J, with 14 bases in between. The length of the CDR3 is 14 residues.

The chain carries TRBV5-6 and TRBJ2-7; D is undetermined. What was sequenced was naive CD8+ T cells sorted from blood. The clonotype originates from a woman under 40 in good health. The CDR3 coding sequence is TGTGCCAGCAGCCCGACGGGCGCGAACTACGAGCAGTACTTC. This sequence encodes CASSPTGANYEQYF. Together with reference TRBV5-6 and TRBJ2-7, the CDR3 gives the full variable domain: DAGVTQSPTHLIKTRGQQVTLRCSPKSGHDTVSWYQQALGQGPQFIFQYYEEEERQRGNFPDRFSGHQFPNYSSELNVNALLLGDSALYLCASSPTGANYEQYFGPGTRLTVT.